This TCR beta chain was identified in a study of OX40 agonist ivuxolimab in advanced cancers. Study as a whole: Those enrolled were 82.7% male, with a mean age of about 66 years and ages from roughly 23 to 80. Participants could have had prior anti-PD-1, anti-PD-L1 or anti-CTLA-4 therapy, and roughly 40% had some.

This table comes from immunoSEQ multiplex PCR, and its TCRdb copy is limited to in-frame clones, with some not included. The sample lists 70,000 or so clones; approximately 92% were seen once. Whole-study findings and limits: Dose levels from 0.1 to 3.0 mg/kg saw CD4+ and CD8+ blood T cells expand clonally by week 6. Expanded clones were, on average, more numerous among CD8+ T cells than CD4+.

A word on this clone: Its antigen is not identified.

Trimming took 1 base from V and 2 from J, leaving 5 bases between them. CDR1 is SGHVS and CDR2 is FNYEAQ in the germline V gene. The CDR3 contains 13 residues. The rearrangement joins TRBV7-6 to TRBJ1-1; D is ambiguous. Specimen: CD4+ or CD8+ T cells sorted from blood, collected in a trial of the OX40 agonist ivuxolimab. The source is an adult with an advanced solid tumor such as melanoma, head and neck, liver or kidney cancer. The CDR3 DNA sequence: TGTGCCAGCAGCTTAGTAGGTAACACTGAAGCTTTCTTT. This codes for CASSLVGNTEAFF.